This T cell receptor beta chain was captured by sequencing in a study of human T cells and chemical hapten exposure (dated by TCRdb to about 2021). Some background on the complete study: For sensitization, 2% DPC in acetone was applied to a 2 cm by 2 cm area of upper inner arm skin. Patients additionally received weekly therapeutic DPC doses to the scalp throughout the roughly 26-week study period. Patch testing was done on the upper back using Finn chambers containing 0.01% DPC, and results were scored after 6 days according to International Contact Dermatitis Research Group standards. Alopecia areata with under or over 50% scalp involvement, alopecia totalis and alopecia universalis were represented in the patient cohort, which was mostly female. Libraries were combined into a pool for sequencing, and differences in TCR yield between samples came mainly from small differences in library volumes within the pool. This study followed changes in the peripheral blood TCR repertoire in vivo during primary and secondary sensitization of alopecia patients to the hapten diphenylcyclopropenone (DPC). Blood samples were taken from patients before sensitization (week 0) and then at 2, 6 and about 24 weeks after DPC sensitization. Under 30 alopecia patients gave blood for TCR sequencing at one to four time points (pre-sensitization, 2, 6 and 24 weeks). Overall results and qualifications from the work: After repeated subsampling, changes were observed in the strength of the expansion versus patch-test correlation and in the threshold at which the correlation became significant. Patch test score was positively correlated with the number of PT1 expanded TCRs, with significance at thresholds 8, 16 and 32 but not at 4. Significantly more large CDR3 similarity clusters were formed by expanded TCRs than by pre-sensitization or healthy control sets, consistent with antigen-driven responses. All patients had alopecia, a presumed autoimmune disease, so their immune response might differ from that of healthy individuals. No change with DPC sensitization was found in the number of TCRs above 1 in 1000 frequency, and no evidence of global repertoire structure alterations was found.

This clonotype was detected only a few times. What antigen it recognizes has not been identified. No clone much larger than this one lies a single base away; base qualities are absent. The library was generated by RACE. The reads were generated on a NextSeq 500. During library preparation, unique molecular identifiers were attached to individual cDNA molecules so that TCRs could be counted quantitatively and reproducibly. Each blood RNA sample was used to sequence both TCR alpha and TCR beta chains. The paper's processing steps were these. A median of about 89,000 TCRs per sample was observed, with a range of roughly 23,224 to 750,000. The Decombinator software suite was used to annotate V, J and CDR3 in the TCR reads. Every sample was subsampled to the same number of TCRs (28,000) for the PS versus PT1 abundance plots. TCRs were defined as expanded if absent before sensitization and observed at least eight times at the 2-week time point. TCRdb redid the processing of the public reads, applying fastp at Q25 and MiXCR, and retained in-frame beta chains. Identical CDR3 protein sequences are pooled into one entry, listed with their most common genes and DNA. TCRdb's processing, not the study's, gives the V and J calls here. Counted in this sample were tens of thousands of distinct CDR3 sequences; over 9% of them appeared once. Jointly, the top ten make up approximately 4% of the sample.

Taken from the germline V gene, the CDR1 and CDR2 loops are SGHTA and FQGNSA. The germline ends are 5 bases apart after V is trimmed by 2 bases and J by 7 bases. The CDR3 contains 11 residues, cysteine and phenylalanine counted. Of the read, only the CDR3 DNA is kept; its 33 bases are in frame from base 1. In the paper's terms, the time point label means: pre-sensitization, week 0. Reading the label with the study, this specimen's treatment or condition is: therapeutic diphenylcyclopropenone sensitization with weekly scalp DPC. Blood at each patch-test visit was drawn before the patch test was applied. To be eligible, patients had to be aged 18 to 70, diagnosed with alopecia and judged suitable for DPC therapy, while pregnant patients were excluded. Unfractionated whole blood was collected in Tempus Blood RNA tubes, and total RNA was extracted from that blood.

The rearranged chain carries TRBV7-2 and TRBJ1-2; the D gene lacks a confident call. The sequence was obtained from a woman in her thirties or forties with alopecia areata. Some clones in this sample may be carry-over from other donors' samples. Sequencing was performed on whole blood, taken in connection with sensitization to the hapten diphenylcyclopropenone (DPC). In nucleotide form, the sequence is TGTGCCAGCAGCTTATGGGGTGGCTACACCTTC. Its protein reads: CASSLWGGYTF.